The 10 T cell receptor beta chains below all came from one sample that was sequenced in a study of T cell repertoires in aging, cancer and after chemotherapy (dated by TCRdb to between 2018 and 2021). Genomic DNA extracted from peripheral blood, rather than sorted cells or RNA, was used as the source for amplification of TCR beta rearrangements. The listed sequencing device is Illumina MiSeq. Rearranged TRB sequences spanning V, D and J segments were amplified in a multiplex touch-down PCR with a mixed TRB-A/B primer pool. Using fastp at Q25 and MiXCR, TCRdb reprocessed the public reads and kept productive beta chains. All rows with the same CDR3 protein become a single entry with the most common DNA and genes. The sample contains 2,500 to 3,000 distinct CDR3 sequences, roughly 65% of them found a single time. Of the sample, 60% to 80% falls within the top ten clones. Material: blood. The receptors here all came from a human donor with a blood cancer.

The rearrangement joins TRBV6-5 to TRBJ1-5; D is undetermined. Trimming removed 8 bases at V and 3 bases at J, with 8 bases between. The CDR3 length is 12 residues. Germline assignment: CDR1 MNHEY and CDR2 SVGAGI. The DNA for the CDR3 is TGTGCCAGCCGAACAGCCAATCAGCCCCAGCATTTT. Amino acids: CASRTANQPQHF.

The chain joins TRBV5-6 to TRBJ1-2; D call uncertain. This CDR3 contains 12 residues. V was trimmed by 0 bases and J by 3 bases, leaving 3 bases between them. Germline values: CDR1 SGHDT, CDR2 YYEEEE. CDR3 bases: TGTGCCAGCAGCTTGGCCCACTATGGCTACACCTTC. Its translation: CASSLAHYGYTF.

The chain's CDR3 is CASSGEGGQEFGYTF. The CDR3 DNA reads TGTGCCAGCAGCGGGGAGGGGGGACAGGAATTCGGCTACACCTTC. The V gene is TRBV5-6, the J gene TRBJ1-2, with 8 positions matching TRBD1. V dropped 4 bases and J dropped 8; count of bases not matched to a gene: 13. Germline CDR1 is SGHDT and CDR2 is YYEEEE. CDR3 size: 15 residues.

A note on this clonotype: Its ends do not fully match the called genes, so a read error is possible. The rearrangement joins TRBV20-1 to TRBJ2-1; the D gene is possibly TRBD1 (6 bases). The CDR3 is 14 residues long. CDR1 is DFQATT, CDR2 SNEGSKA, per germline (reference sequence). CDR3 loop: CSASQGLGYNEQLF. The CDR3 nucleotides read TGCAGTGCTAGCCAGGGGTTGGGATACAATGAGCAGTTATTC.

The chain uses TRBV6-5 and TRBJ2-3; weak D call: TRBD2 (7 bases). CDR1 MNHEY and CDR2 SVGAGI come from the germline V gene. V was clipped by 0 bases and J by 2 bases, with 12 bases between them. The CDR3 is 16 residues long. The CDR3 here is CASSYSTGGSTDTQYF. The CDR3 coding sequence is TGTGCCAGCAGTTACTCTACGGGGGGCTCCACAGATACGCAGTATTTT.

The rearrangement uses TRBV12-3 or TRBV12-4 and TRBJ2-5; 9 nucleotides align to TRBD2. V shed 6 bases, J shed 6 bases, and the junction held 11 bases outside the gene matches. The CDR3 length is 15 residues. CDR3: CASSSLGTSKKTQYF. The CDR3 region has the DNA TGTGCCAGCAGCTCTCTCGGGACTAGCAAAAAGACCCAGTACTTC.

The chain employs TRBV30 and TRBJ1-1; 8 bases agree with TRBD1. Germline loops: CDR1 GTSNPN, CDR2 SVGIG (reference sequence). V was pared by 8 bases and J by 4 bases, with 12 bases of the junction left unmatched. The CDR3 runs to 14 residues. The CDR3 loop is CASSINRGVTEAFF. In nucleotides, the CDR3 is TGTGCCAGTAGTATAAACAGGGGGGTCACTGAAGCTTTCTTT.

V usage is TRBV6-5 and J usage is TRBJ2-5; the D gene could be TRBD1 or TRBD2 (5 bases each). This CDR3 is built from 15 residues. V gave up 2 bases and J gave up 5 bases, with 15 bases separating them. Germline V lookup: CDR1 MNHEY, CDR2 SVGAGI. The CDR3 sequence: CASSYGRQGGETQYF. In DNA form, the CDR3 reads TGTGCCAGCAGTTACGGAAGGCAGGGCGGGGAGACCCAGTACTTC.

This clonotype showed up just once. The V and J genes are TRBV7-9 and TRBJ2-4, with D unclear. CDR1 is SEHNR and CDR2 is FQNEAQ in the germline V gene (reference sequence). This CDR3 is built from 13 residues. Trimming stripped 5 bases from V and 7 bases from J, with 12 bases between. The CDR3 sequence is CASSPYIGNIQYF. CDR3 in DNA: TGTGCCAGCAGCCCTTACATTGGGAACATTCAGTACTTC.

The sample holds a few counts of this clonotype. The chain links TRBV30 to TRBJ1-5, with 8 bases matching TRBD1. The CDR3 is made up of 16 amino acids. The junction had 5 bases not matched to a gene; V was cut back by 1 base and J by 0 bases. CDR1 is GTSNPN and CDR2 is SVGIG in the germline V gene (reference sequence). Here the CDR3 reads CAWSGQGAVSNQPQHF. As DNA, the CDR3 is TGTGCCTGGAGTGGTCAGGGGGCAGTTAGCAATCAGCCCCAGCATTTT. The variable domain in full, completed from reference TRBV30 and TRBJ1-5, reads SQTIHQWPATLVQPVGSPLSLECTVEGTSNPNLYWYRQAAGRGLQLLFYSVGIGQISSEVPQNLSASRPQDRQFILSSKKLLLSDSGFYLCAWSGQGAVSNQPQHFGDGTRLSIL.